This T cell receptor (beta chain) was documented in a study of Graves' ophthalmopathy and Graves' hyperthyroidism. The CDR3 contains 14 residues. Germline CDR1 SGDLS, CDR2 YYNGEE. On this clonotype: A read error may account for a junction end that differs from germline.

RNA transcripts provided the template for amplifying TCR beta CDR3 regions. HTBI primers served in a first-round RT-PCR, which a second-round multiplex PCR followed. TCRdb fed the multiplex PCR reads into MiXCR, producing one record per CDR3 protein. Among 240,000 or so distinct CDR3 sequences listed, less than 55% were seen once. The rearrangement joins TRBV9 to TRBJ2-5, with D perhaps TRBD2 (6 bases). Sequencing was done on a sample of peripheral blood. The TCR originated in an adult man with Graves' ophthalmopathy. In DNA form, the CDR3 reads TGCGCCAGCAGCTTGGAGGGCTATGTTGAGACCCAGTACTTC. Translating gives CASSLEGYVETQYF.